A single TCR beta chain is shown here with its context. Its specificity is not known. The source of the sample is a study of CD8+CD57+ T cells in acquired aplastic anemia. The wider study: CD4+ and CD8+ cells, once sorted, gave DNA averaging 3.2 ug. CD4+ cells from healthy donors averaged about 10.8 million reads.

TCR beta VDJ and CDR3 were profiled, and genomic DNA was the template. TCRdb re-called the reads through MiXCR, storing one row per CDR3 protein. The table lists some 150,000 distinct CDR3 sequences, roughly two fifths of them singletons. In germline, CDR1 is KGHDR, CDR2 SFDVKD. With 9 bases clipped from V and 8 bases from J, the junction kept 10 bases outside the gene matches. This CDR3 contains 13 residues. General observations from the study: Between patients and controls, around 30 CD8+ CDR3 sequences were found in common. CD8+ Simpson's diversity in patients was not significantly different from that in controls.

The sequence came from a human donor in good health, serving as a control. The chain carries TRBV24-1 and TRBJ2-3; 7 nucleotides match TRBD1. The specimen was sorted CD4+, CD8+, or CD8+CD57+ T cells (not recorded which) from PBMCs. The CDR3 loop reads CATGTDHEITQYF. The DNA for the CDR3 is TGTGCCACCGGGACAGACCACGAAATTACGCAGTATTTT.